Reported below is one T cell receptor (beta chain). This clonotype was detected ten times or more. Its antigen target is currently unknown. Within one base of it there is no much larger clone, and no base qualities were kept. These data originate in a study of T-cell memory formation after mild COVID-19 (dated by TCRdb to the early 2020s). Turning to the overall study: Most TCR sequence clusters were specific to one of the two donors. In two donors, T-cell clones that expanded and contracted after mild COVID-19 were followed by sequencing TCRalpha and TCRbeta repertoires longitudinally. Two young, previously healthy adult volunteers made up the cohort, one male and one female.

The sample was run on an Illumina NovaSeq 6000. TCRalpha and TCRbeta cDNA libraries were constructed by 5'RACE with constant-segment primers, with sample barcodes and unique molecular identifiers being introduced. Trizol reagent was used to extract RNA from every sample. Libraries were amplified in two PCR steps, with a second sample barcode and Illumina TruSeq adapters added in the second step. The libraries were sequenced on an Illumina NovaSeq using 2 x 150 bp paired-end reads. The source study handled its data this way. The reads were demultiplexed and collapsed into UMI-guided consensus sequences using migec v1.2.7. With mixcr v2.1.11, UMI consensuses were aligned to TRA and TRB V and J templates and assembled into clonotypes. A clonotype was counted as expanded or contracted only when both edgeR and NoisET called the clonotype significant, with the noise models trained on biological replicates. For edgeR calls, the cutoffs were a false discovery rate-adjusted p below 0.01 and a log2 fold-change threshold of 1. As an exploratory analysis of dynamics, PCA with hierarchical clustering was applied to max-normalized trajectories of the 1000 most abundant clonotypes. Separately sequenced CD4+ and CD8+ repertoires were used to assign the CD4 or CD8 phenotype of responding clones. Clones were called with MiXCR by TCRdb after fastp trimmed the public reads at Q25, and only in-frame beta chains were retained. Rows with a matching CDR3 protein are joined into one entry that keeps the most common DNA and genes. TCRdb's processing, not the study's, gives the V and J calls here. This sample gives some 120,000 distinct CDR3 sequences in total; approximately 6.2% of them show up just once. The top ten clones comprise about 2.2% of the sample.

PBMCs were isolated by Ficoll-Paque density gradient centrifugation. The paper's findings and limits, for the study overall: Only a couple of mild cases were covered by the study, and larger cohorts that include severe cases with pre-infection samples were considered necessary. Contracting CD4+ clones were located mainly in the CM and EM memory subsets, whereas CD8+ clones were found to be enriched in EMRA. Some responding clones were detected in pre-infection memory, which suggested that pre-existing cross-reactive memory T cells had joined the SARS-CoV-2 response. Whether the second-wave clones peaking on day 37 were SARS-CoV-2 specific was not confirmed. Clones that contracted from day 15 to 85 showed balanced CD4/CD8 phenotypes, whereas a second wave of clones that expanded from day 15 to 37 leaned towards CD4+.

Material: PBMCs or a T cell subset sorted from them (not recorded which). This sequence was found in an adult woman who had mild COVID-19 (a few samples of this study predate the infection). The sample titles of this study are shuffled in the database, so cell type and time point are left out; the donor was told from shared clones.

The DNA is TGCGCCAGCAGCTTGGGCCGGACCGGGACAGGCAATACAGATACGCAGTATTTT. It codes for CASSLGRTGTGNTDTQYF. The rearrangement joined TRBV5-1 to TRBJ2-3; 8 of the junction bases match TRBD1. The germline V gene specifies SGHRS as CDR1 and YFSETQ as CDR2. The CDR3, cysteine through phenylalanine, is 18 amino acids long. The kept DNA is CDR3 alone, 54 bases in frame from the first base. Germline trimming amounts to 0 bases on V and 3 bases on J, with 12 as the count of junction bases outside the gene matches.